A selection of T cell receptor beta chains follows, all from one sample in a study of long-term antiretroviral therapy in people with HIV. TCRdb keeps only in-frame clones here, not all; method: immunoSEQ multiplex PCR. The repertoire holds over 15,000 clones, with over 75% as singletons. The specimen was unsorted PBMCs, collected 4.2 years after starting antiretroviral therapy. The receptor set was obtained from a man aged 50 or older with HIV. Both conserved end residues are part of each CDR3.

V gene	CDR3 protein
TRBV12-5	CASAVDRHHEQYF
TRBV11-2	CASSLGTGVSPLHF
TRBV6-5	CASSYNENSPLHF
TRBV7-8	CASSLESNTDTQYF
TRBV19	CASTGTGVSNQPQHF
TRBV6-5	CASSYGQGGEKLFF
TRBV7-3	CASSYGGGSTDTQYF
TRBV6-5	CASSTDNSKSPLHF
TRBV19	CASSRDLYNEQFF
TRBV11-2	CASSLAGEMVHGYTF
TRBV2	CATTGGFYGYTF
TRBV2	CASRINSYEQYF
TRBV5-1	CASSLEGQDNSPLHF
TRBV20-1	CSFNTNYGYTF
TRBV6-5	CASSYSPSTDTQYF
TRBV28	CASSPDTSESYGYTF
TRBV19	CASRKQGKPDTQYF
TRBV5-5	CASSLEGARLGDTQYF
TRBV5-1	CASSSVRGGGADEQFF
TRBV30	CAWSVTQTGDGGREQYF
TRBV4-3	CASSQISGQLQETQYF
TRBV7-3	CASSLVGGGASADTQYF
TRBV11-2	CASSLEGAMYEQYF
TRBV7-3	CASSSLSGGGTDTQYF
TRBV10-3	CAISDRPINGNTIYF
TRBV4-3	CASSQDSTNTGELFF
TRBV18	CASSPGLRDNLNIQYF
TRBV27	CASSWSSGFTGELFF
TRBV2	CASSVRGGTQYF
TRBV6-1	CASSELRAVGTQFF
TRBV4-1	CASSQDVPKIRRNSGNTIYF